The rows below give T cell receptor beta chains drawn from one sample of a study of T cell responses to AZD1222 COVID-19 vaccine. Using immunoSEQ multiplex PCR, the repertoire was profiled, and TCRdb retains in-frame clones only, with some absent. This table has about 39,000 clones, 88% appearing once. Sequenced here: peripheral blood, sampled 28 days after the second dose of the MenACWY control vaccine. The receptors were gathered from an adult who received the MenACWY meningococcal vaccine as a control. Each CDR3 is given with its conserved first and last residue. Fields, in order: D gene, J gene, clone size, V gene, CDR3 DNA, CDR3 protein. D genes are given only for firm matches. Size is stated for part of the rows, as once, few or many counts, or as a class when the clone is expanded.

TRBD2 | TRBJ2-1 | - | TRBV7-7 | TGTGCCAGCAGGTTGACGGGACTAGCGGGAGCCTACAATGAGCAGTTCTTC | CASRLTGLAGAYNEQFF
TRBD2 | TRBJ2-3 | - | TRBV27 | TGTGCCAGCAGTTTAGCGGGAGCCGCCCCGGGCGATACGCAGTATTTT | CASSLAGAAPGDTQYF
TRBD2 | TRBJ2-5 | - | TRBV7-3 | TGTGCCAGCAGCGCGCAGACTAGCCCACAAGAGACCCAGTACTTC | CASSAQTSPQETQYF
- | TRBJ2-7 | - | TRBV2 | TGTGCCAGCAGTTTCGCGGGGTCCTACGAGCAGTACTTC | CASSFAGSYEQYF
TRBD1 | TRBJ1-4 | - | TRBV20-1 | TGCAGTGCTCAGGGACAGCTGAAACTGTTTTTT | CSAQGQLKLFF
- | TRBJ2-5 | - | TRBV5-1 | TGCGCCAGCAGCTTTGAAGGGGAGGAGACCCAGTACTTC | CASSFEGEETQYF
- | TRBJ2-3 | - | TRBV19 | TGTGCCAGTAGTATGGACGGCTTCACAGATACGCAGTATTTT | CASSMDGFTDTQYF
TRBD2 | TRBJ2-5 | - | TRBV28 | TGTGCCAGCAGTTCGACTAGCGGGAGTGAGACCCAGTACTTC | CASSSTSGSETQYF
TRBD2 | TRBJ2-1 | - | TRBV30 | TGTGCCTGGAGTAGAGCGCTAGCGGGAACCAATGAGCAGTTCTTC | CAWSRALAGTNEQFF
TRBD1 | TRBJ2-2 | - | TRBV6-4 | TGTGCCAGTAGGACAGGGGGCGAAACCGGGGAGCTGTTTTTT | CASRTGGETGELFF
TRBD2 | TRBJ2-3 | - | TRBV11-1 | TGTGCCAGCAGCCGCCTTAGCGGGAGACGCACAGATACGCAGTATTTT | CASSRLSGRRTDTQYF
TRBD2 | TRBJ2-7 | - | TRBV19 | TGTGCCAGTAGTATGAGCCGGGAGGGATTCTACGAGCAGTACTTC | CASSMSREGFYEQYF
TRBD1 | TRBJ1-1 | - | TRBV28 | TGTGCCAGCAGTCCCGGGACAGGGGGCACTGAAGCTTTCTTT | CASSPGTGGTEAFF
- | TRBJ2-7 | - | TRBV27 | TGTGCCAGCAGTTTCTCCGGACTCTACGAGCAGTACTTC | CASSFSGLYEQYF
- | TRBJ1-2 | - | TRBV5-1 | TGCGCCAGCAGCAGGGAGCCCTTAGGATATGGCTACACCTTC | CASSREPLGYGYTF
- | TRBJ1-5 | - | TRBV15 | TGTGCCACCAGCAGAGATGGGCGGGGCAATCAGCCCCAGCATTTT | CATSRDGRGNQPQHF
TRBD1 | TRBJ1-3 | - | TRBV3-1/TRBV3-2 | TGTGCCAGCAGCCCCGACAGGGTCTGGCTTGGAAACACCATATATTTT | CASSPDRVWLGNTIYF
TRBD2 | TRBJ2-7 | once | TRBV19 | TGTGCCAGAAGACTAGCGGGAGAAGAAGAGCAGTACTTC | CARRLAGEEEQYF
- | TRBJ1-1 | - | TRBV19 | TGTGCCAGTAGTATTCTCGGGGGCGAGGACACTGAAGCTTTCTTT | CASSILGGEDTEAFF
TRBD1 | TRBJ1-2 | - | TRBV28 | TGTGCCAGCATATCAGGGGCAGGGGGACTCTATGGCTACACCTTC | CASISGAGGLYGYTF
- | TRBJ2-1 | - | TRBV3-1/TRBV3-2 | TGTGCCAGCAGCCAAGTCGTCGGGATGAAGTTCTTC | CASSQVVGMKFF
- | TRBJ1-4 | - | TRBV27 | TGTGCCAGCAGTCAGACGGGACGGAGGGAAAAACTGTTTTTT | CASSQTGRREKLFF
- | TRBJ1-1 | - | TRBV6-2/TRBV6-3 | TGTGCCAGCAGTTATGCGCAGGGAACGACTGAAGCTTTCTTT | CASSYAQGTTEAFF
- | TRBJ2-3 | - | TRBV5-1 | TGCGCCAGCACTGCCCGGACAGTGGGCACAGATACGCAGTATTTT | CASTARTVGTDTQYF
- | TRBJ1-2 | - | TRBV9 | TGTGCCAGCAGCGTAGAGTCGGGAGGTGGAGGCTACACCTTC | CASSVESGGGGYTF
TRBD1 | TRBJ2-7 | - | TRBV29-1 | TGCAGCGTTGGACAGGGCCACTACGAGCAGTACTTC | CSVGQGHYEQYF
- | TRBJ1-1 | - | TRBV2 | TGTGCCAGCAGTGCCAGGTTGGACACTGAAGCTTTCTTT | CASSARLDTEAFF
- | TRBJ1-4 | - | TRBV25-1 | TGTGCCAGCAGTGGGACAGTTGAAAAACTGTTTTTT | CASSGTVEKLFF
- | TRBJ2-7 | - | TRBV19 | TGTGCCACCCCCTTCTCATCCCCCTCCGCCTACGAGCAGTACTTC | CATPFSSPSAYEQYF
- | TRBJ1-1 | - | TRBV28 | TGTGCCAGCAGTTTGGGGGCTAGGACTGAAGCTTTCTTT | CASSLGARTEAFF
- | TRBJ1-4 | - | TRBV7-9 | TGTGCCAGCAGCCCGGACAGAGCAACTAATGAAAAACTGTTTTTT | CASSPDRATNEKLFF